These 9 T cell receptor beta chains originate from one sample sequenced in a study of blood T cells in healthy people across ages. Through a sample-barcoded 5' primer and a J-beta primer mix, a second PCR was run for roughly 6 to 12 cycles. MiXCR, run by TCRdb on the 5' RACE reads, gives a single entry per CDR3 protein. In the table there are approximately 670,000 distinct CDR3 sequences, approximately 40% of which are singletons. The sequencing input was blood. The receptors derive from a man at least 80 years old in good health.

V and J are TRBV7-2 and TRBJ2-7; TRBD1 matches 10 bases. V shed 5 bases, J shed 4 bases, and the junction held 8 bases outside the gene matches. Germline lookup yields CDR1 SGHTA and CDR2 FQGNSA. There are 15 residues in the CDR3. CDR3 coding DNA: TGTGCCAGCAGCACCGACAGGGGGCGGTATTACGAGCAGTACTTC. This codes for CASSTDRGRYYEQYF.

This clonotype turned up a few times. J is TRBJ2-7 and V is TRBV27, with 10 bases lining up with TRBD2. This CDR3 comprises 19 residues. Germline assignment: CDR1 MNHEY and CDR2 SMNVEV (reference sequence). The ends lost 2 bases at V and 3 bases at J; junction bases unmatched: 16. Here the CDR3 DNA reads TGTGCCAGCAGTTTAAAAGAGCGAGCGGGAGGGCCTAGGAGCTACGAGCAGTACTTC. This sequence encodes CASSLKERAGGPRSYEQYF.

The CDR3 DNA sequence: TGTGCCAGCAGCCAGGGACTCTTCCCCTACAATGAGCAGTTCTTC. Protein sequence: CASSQGLFPYNEQFF. The chain joins TRBV6-2 or TRBV6-3 to TRBJ2-1; the D gene is possibly TRBD2 (6 bases). Germline CDR1 MNHEY, CDR2 SVGEGT. This CDR3 spans 15 amino acids. V lost 6 bases to trimming and J lost 2 bases, with 14 bases between them.

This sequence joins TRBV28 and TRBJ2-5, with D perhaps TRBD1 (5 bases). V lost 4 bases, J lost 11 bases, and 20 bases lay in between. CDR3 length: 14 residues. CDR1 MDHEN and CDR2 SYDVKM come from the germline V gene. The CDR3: CASSSTATHNEQYF. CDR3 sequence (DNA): TGTGCCAGCAGTTCGACAGCGACTCACAATGAGCAGTACTTC.

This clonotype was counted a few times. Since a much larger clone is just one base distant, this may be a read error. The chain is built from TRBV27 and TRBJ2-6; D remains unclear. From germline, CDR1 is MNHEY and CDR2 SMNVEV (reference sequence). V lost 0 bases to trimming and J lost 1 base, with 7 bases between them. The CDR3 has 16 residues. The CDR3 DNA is TGTGCCAGCAGTTTATCCCGGAGTTCTGGGGCCAACGTCCTGACTTTC. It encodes CASSLSRSSGANVLTF.

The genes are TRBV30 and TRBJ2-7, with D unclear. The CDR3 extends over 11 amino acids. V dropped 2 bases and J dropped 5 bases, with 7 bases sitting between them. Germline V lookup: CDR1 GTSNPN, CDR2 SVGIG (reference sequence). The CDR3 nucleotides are TGTGCCTGGAGTTGGTCCAACGAGCAGTACTTC. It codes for CAWSWSNEQYF.

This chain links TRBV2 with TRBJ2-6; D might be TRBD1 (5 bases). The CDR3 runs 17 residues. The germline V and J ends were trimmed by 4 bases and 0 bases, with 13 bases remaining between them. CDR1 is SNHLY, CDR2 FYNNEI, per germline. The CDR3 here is CASSAQGGVSGANVLTF. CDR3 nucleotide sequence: TGTGCCAGCAGTGCGCAGGGTGGGGTCTCTGGGGCCAACGTCCTGACTTTC.

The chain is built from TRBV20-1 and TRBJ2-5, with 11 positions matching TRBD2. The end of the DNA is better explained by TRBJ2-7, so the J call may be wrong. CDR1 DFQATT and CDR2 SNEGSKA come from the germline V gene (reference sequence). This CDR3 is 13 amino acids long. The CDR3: CSAIAGGPNEQYF. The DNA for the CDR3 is TGCAGTGCTATAGCGGGGGGGCCCAACGAGCAGTACTTC.

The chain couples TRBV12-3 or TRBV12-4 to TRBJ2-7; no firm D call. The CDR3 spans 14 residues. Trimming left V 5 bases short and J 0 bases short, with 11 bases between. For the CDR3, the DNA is TGTGCCAGCAGTCACTCGGACGGCTCCTACGAGCAGTACTTC. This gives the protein CASSHSDGSYEQYF.